This T cell receptor beta chain was sequenced for a study of OX40 agonist ivuxolimab in advanced cancers. The CDR3 is 14 residues long. V gave up 5 bases and J gave up 2 bases; unmatched junction bases: 2. Germline CDR1 WSHSY, CDR2 SAAADI. Patients were excluded for autoimmune disease history or systemic immunosuppression. Assay used: immunoSEQ multiplex PCR; TCRdb lists only in-frame clones, some missing. Of about 100,000 clones listed, 89% are singletons. This sequence was found in an adult with an advanced solid tumor such as melanoma, head and neck, liver or kidney cancer. This rearrangement joins TRBV10-2 to TRBJ2-1, with 8 positions matching TRBD2. The sequences come from CD4+ or CD8+ T cells sorted from blood, collected in a trial of the OX40 agonist ivuxolimab. In DNA form, the CDR3 reads TGCGCCAGCAGTCGTAGCGGGACCTACAATGAGCAGTTCTTC. The encoded protein is CASSRSGTYNEQFF.